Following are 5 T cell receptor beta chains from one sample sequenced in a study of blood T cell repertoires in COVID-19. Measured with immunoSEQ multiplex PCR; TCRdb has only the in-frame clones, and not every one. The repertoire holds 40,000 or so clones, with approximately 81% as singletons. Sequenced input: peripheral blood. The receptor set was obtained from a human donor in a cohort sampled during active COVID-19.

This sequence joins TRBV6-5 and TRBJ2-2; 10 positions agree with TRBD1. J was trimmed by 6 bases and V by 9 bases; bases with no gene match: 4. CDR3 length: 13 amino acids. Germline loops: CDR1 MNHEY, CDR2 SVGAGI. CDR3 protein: CASRQGAAGELFF. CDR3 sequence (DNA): TGTGCCAGTCGACAGGGGGCCGCCGGGGAGCTGTTTTTT.

CDR3 bases: TGTGCCAGCTGGCTGGGTTGGGGCGGGGGCAATCAGCCCCAGCATTTT. It encodes CASWLGWGGGNQPQHF. J is TRBJ1-5 and V is TRBV6-6; D perhaps matches TRBD1 (5 bases). The germline CDR1 and CDR2 sequences are MNHNY and SVGAGI (reference sequence). The ends were cut back, 8 bases at V and 2 bases at J, with 19 bases in the middle. The CDR3 has 16 amino acids.

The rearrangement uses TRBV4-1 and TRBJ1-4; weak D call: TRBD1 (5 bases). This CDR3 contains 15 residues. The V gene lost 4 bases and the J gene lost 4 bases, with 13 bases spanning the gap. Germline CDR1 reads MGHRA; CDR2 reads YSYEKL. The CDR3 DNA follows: TGCGCCAGCAGCCTAAACGGGGGAGGTAATGAAAAACTGTTTTTT. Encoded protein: CASSLNGGGNEKLFF.

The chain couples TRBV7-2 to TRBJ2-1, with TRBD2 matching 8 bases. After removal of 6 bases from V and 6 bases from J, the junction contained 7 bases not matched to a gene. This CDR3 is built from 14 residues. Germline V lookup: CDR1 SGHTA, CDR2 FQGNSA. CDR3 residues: CASRNPGTSNEQFF. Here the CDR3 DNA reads TGTGCCAGCAGGAATCCCGGGACTAGCAATGAGCAGTTCTTC.

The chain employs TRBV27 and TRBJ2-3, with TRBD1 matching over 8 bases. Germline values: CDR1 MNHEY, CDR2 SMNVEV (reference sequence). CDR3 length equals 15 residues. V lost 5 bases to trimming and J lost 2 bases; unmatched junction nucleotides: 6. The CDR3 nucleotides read TGTGCCAGCAGTCTCGGACAGGGATACACAGATACGCAGTATTTT. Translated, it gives CASSLGQGYTDTQYF.